Described below is a single T cell receptor beta chain sequence and its context. Its antigen remains unidentified. There are no base qualities to consult, and no much larger clone falls within one base. This entry belongs to a study of shared clonotypes between healthy human individuals (dated by TCRdb to the early 2020s). Regarding the study in general: Three men and two women, aged 18 to 49 years, made up the cohort. To increase sequencing depth and limit assay-specific biases, TCR repertoire library preparation and sequencing were carried out by different laboratories using diverse techniques. Per donor, three plates each were used for CD4 naive and CD4 memory, two for CD8 naive, and one for CD8 memory. Leukapheresis yielded between about 0.8 and 8.9 billion PBMCs per donor. To estimate repertoire size and how much clonotypes are shared between individuals, the study performed deep sequencing of blood TCR repertoires from five healthy adults.

In the germline V gene (reference sequence), CDR1 corresponds to LNHDA and CDR2 to SQIVND. V is shortened by 3 bases, J by 10 bases, and the region joining them spans 10 bases. The CDR3 numbers 12 residues from cysteine through phenylalanine. CDR3 DNA only is kept here, 36 bases in frame from base 1. TCR CDR3 regions were amplified from genomic DNA by multiplex PCR using the deep immunoSEQ assay. Extracted genomic DNA from each cell subset was distributed evenly across all wells of several immunoSEQ 96-well plates, and each plate was treated as a replicate. Each replicate PCR for sorted subsets received around 0.2 ug genomic DNA, equal to some 32,000 T cell genomes. Purified libraries were quantified with a Qubit 3.0 fluorometer, sized on a Bioanalyzer 2100, and re-quantified with the KAPA Library Quantification kit. A separate single-read 150-cycle Illumina NextSeq 550 flow cell was used to sequence each immunoSEQ 96-well plate. In the authors' own workflow: Because the immunoSEQ output held only junctional sequences and lacked quality scores, the filtering could not match the filtering applied to full-length reads. Sequences were annotated with PyIR, a Python wrapper for IgBLAST v1.9, and V/J genes and CDR3 were assigned using IMGT germline references. Reads were filtered out if the reads had weak V/J assignments (E-value above 1e-6), no CDR3, stop codons, out-of-frame junctions, or ambiguous translated residues. A V3J clonotype was defined by an identical inferred V gene, J gene, and CDR3 amino acid sequence. To compute the percentage overlap between repertoires, the number of shared unique clonotypes was divided by the size of the smaller repertoire. RTK rarefaction, the Chao1 estimator, and Recon v2.1 estimates of unobserved clonotypes were used to assess repertoire richness. OLGA was used to compute generation probabilities for all TCRbeta clonotypes that the gDNA method yielded from a handful of donors. This is the immuneACCESS table as TCRdb keeps it, with only in-frame sequences that have V and J called. A part of the clones is gone; compared with another copy, unresolved V genes explain less than half, and the rest is unexplained. V, J and clone size derive from that table, while D and trimming were established from the DNA sequence. In all, the sample holds 2 million to 2.5 million clones, and roughly 94% of those were seen once. The top ten clones comprise more than 0.95% of the sample.

The paper's findings and limits, for the study overall: Larger estimated clonotype richness was generally found for naive subsets than for memory subsets. Based on pairwise subsampling, the degree of clonotype sharing among donors was expected to be affected by sequencing depth. Compared with non-shared clonotypes, the clonotypes found in all four sorted-subset donors had higher generation probabilities. Sampling was limited to blood, and TCR repertoires in tissue likely differ from TCR repertoires in blood. About 5% of naive CD4, 3.5% of naive CD8, roughly 2.5% of memory CD4, and approximately 0.39% of memory CD8 clonotypes were shared across several donors. Even with the large sequencing depth, rarefaction of the sorted-subset datasets indicated that sequencing was incomplete. Because the study included a small number of donors, the genetic and exposure-history diversity represented was limited.

CD8 naive samples were CD45RO-negative cells positively selected for CCR7, giving a CD45RA+CCR7+ population that excluded TemRA cells. Donors were healthy HIV-negative adults with no recently reported acute infections or vaccinations. All donors were Caucasian adults living in Nashville, Tennessee, USA. Blood was obtained by leukapheresis, after which PBMCs were separated by Ficoll-Histopaque density gradient centrifugation and cryopreserved in liquid nitrogen vapor phase. Analytical flow cytometry was used to check the purity and quantity of every magnetically sorted T cell population. Genomic DNA was isolated from every sorted fraction and measured by UV absorbance on a Nanodrop 2000c.

The sequenced sample consisted of naive CD8+ T cells sorted from blood. The cell subset or site label for this specimen denotes: CD45RA+CCR7+. This sequence uses TRBV19 and TRBJ2-1, with the D segment identity uncertain. This TCR came from a man younger than 35 in good health. The CDR3 has the sequence CASSIVSYEQFF. In nucleotide form, the sequence is TGTGCCAGTAGTATCGTCTCGTACGAGCAGTTCTTC. The CDR3 plus the reference TRBV19 and TRBJ2-1 genes for the other parts give the full variable domain: DGGITQSPKYLFRKEGQNVTLSCEQNLNHDAMYWYRQDPGQGLRLIYYSQIVNDFQKGDIAEGYSVSREKKESFPLTVTSAQKNPTAFYLCASSIVSYEQFFGPGTRLTVL.